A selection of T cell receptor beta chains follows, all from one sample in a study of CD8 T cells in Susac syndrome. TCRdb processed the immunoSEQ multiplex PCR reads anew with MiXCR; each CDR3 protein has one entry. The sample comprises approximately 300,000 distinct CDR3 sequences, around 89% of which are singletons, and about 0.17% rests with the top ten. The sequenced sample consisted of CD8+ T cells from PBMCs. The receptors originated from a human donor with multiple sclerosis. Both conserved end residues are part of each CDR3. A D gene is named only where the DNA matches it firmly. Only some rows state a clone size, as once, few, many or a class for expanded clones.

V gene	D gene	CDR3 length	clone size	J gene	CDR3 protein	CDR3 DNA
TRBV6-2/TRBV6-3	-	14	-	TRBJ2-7	CASSLREGPYEQYF	TGTGCCAGCAGTTTGCGGGAAGGGCCCTACGAGCAGTACTTC
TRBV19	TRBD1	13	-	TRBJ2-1	CASSTTGGNEQFF	TGTGCCAGTAGTACGACAGGGGGTAATGAGCAGTTCTTC
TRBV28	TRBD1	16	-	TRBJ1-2	CASSPPGQGVRYGYTF	TGTGCCAGCAGTCCTCCGGGACAGGGGGTTCGCTATGGCTACACCTTC
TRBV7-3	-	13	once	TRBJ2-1	CASSATSYNEQFF	TGTGCCAGCAGCGCTACTAGTTACAATGAGCAGTTCTTC
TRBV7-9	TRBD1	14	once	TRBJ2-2	CASSPDRGTGELFF	TGTGCCAGCAGCCCAGACAGGGGCACCGGGGAGCTGTTTTTT
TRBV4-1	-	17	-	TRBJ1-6	CASSQASEDSSNSPLHF	TGCGCCAGCAGCCAAGCGTCAGAGGACAGCTCTAATTCACCCCTCCACTTT
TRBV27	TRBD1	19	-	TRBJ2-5	CASSLLGPQQGISEETQYF	TGTGCCAGCAGTTTATTAGGCCCACAACAGGGGATATCTGAGGAGACCCAGTACTTC
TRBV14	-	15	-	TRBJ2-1	CASSLGHPSYNEQFF	TGTGCCAGCAGTTTAGGACACCCCTCCTACAATGAGCAGTTCTTC
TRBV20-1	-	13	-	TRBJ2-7	CSASLGVTYEQYF	TGCAGTGCTAGCCTGGGCGTGACCTACGAGCAGTACTTC
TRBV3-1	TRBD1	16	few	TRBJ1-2	CASSQVGQDVNYGYTF	TGTGCCAGCAGCCAAGTGGGACAGGATGTTAACTATGGCTACACCTTC
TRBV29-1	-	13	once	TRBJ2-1	CSVEDSKGDEQFF	TGCAGCGTTGAAGATTCAAAAGGCGATGAGCAGTTCTTC
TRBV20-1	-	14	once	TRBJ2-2	CSARVEGDAGELFF	TGCAGTGCTAGAGTGGAGGGGGACGCCGGGGAGCTGTTTTTT
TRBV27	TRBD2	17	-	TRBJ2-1	CASSPAGAGAGYNEQFF	TGTGCCAGCAGTCCAGCCGGGGCGGGAGCCGGGTACAATGAGCAGTTCTTC
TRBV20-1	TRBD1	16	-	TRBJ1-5	CSAPPRGSVNNQPQHF	TGCAGTGCACCCCCCAGGGGGAGTGTCAACAATCAGCCCCAGCATTTT
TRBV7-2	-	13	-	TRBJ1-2	CASSLAMRFGYTF	TGTGCCAGCAGCTTAGCTATGCGATTTGGCTACACCTTC
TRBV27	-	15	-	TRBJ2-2	CASSLSALSPGELFF	TGTGCCAGCAGTTTATCGGCCCTATCCCCCGGGGAGCTGTTTTTT
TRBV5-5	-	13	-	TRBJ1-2	CASSFKKADGYTF	TGTGCCAGCAGCTTTAAAAAAGCGGATGGCTACACCTTC
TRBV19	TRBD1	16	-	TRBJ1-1	CASSILDSGTGGLDFF	TGTGCCAGTAGTATACTAGACTCCGGGACAGGGGGTTTGGATTTCTTT
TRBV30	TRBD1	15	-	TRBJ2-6	CAWTNRGLGANVLTF	TGTGCCTGGACAAACAGGGGGCTAGGGGCCAACGTCCTGACTTTC
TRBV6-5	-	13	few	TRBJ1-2	CASSYTALQGYTF	TGTGCCAGCAGTTACACAGCCCTGCAGGGCTACACCTTC
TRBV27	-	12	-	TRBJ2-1	CASSAGSNEQFF	TGTGCCAGCTCGGCCGGGTCCAATGAGCAGTTCTTC
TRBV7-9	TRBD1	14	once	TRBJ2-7	CASSLGTGLYEQYF	TGTGCCAGCAGCTTAGGGACAGGGCTCTACGAGCAGTACTTC
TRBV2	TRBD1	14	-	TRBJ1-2	CAGGSGQGGEGYTF	TGTGCCGGGGGATCGGGACAGGGTGGAGAGGGCTACACCTTC
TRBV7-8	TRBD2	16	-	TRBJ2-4	CASSLSSGGLGVIQYF	TGTGCCAGCAGCTTATCTAGCGGGGGGTTAGGTGTCATTCAGTACTTC
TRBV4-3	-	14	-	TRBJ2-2	CASSGDGFTGELFF	TGCGCCAGCAGCGGGGACGGATTCACCGGGGAGCTGTTTTTT
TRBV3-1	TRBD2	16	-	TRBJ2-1	CASSQGSLAEGNEQFF	TGTGCCAGCAGCCAAGGTTCACTAGCGGAGGGGAATGAGCAGTTCTTC
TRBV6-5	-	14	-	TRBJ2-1	CASSDRQAPREQFF	TGTGCCAGCAGCGACCGACAGGCCCCAAGGGAGCAGTTCTTC
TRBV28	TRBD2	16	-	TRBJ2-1	CASSLLRLALYNEQFF	TGTGCCAGCAGCTTACTCAGACTAGCGTTATACAATGAGCAGTTCTTC
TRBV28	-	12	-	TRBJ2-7	CAASAGLYEQYF	TGTGCAGCCTCCGCGGGGCTCTACGAGCAGTACTTC
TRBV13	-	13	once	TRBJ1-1	CASSPSGANEAFF	TGTGCCAGCAGCCCCTCGGGAGCAAATGAAGCTTTCTTT
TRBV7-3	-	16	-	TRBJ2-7	CASSLGGGYEDYEQYF	TGTGCCAGCAGCTTAGGTGGAGGTTATGAAGACTACGAGCAGTACTTC
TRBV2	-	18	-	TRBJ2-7	CASSVTARGGEDPYEQYF	TGTGCCAGCAGTGTGACCGCACGCGGGGGCGAGGATCCCTACGAGCAGTACTTC
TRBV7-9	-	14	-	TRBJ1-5	CAIQGQDPNQPQHF	TGTGCCATCCAGGGTCAGGACCCCAATCAGCCCCAGCATTTT
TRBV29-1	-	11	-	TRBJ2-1	CSVDRYNEQFF	TGCAGCGTTGACCGTTACAATGAGCAGTTCTTC
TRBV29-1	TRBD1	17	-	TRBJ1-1	CSVEGYGQGGSWAEAFF	TGCAGCGTTGAAGGGTACGGACAGGGGGGTAGTTGGGCTGAAGCTTTCTTT
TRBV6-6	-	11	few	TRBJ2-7	CASTLGGEQYF	TGTGCCAGCACTCTTGGGGGCGAGCAGTACTTC
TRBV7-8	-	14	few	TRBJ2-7	CASSLGTTHYEQYF	TGTGCCAGCAGCTTGGGGACAACTCACTACGAGCAGTACTTC